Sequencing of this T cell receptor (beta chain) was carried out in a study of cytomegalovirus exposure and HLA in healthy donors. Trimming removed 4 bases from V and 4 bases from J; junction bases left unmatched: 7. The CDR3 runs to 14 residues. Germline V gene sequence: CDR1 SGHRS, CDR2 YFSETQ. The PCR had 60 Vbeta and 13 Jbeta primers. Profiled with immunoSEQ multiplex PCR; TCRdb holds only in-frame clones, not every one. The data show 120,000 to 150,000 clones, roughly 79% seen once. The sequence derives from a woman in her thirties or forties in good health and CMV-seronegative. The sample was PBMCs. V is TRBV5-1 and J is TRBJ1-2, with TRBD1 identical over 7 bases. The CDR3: CASSTRQGSYGYTF. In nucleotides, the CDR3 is TGCGCCAGCAGCACCCGACAGGGTAGCTATGGCTACACCTTC.